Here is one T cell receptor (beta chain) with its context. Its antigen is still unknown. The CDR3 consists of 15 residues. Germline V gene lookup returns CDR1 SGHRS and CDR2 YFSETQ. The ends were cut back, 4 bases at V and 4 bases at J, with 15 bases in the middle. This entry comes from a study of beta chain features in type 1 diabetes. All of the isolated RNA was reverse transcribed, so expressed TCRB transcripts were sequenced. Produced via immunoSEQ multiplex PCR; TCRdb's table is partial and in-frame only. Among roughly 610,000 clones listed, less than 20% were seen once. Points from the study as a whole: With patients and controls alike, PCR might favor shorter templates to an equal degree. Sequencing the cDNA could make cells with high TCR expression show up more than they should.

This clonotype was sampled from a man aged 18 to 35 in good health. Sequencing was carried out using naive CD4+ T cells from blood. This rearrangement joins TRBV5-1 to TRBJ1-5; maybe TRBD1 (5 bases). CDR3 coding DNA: TGCGCCAGCAGCCCCGGGTGGGGGGGAAATCAGCCCCAGCATTTT. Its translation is CASSPGWGGNQPQHF.